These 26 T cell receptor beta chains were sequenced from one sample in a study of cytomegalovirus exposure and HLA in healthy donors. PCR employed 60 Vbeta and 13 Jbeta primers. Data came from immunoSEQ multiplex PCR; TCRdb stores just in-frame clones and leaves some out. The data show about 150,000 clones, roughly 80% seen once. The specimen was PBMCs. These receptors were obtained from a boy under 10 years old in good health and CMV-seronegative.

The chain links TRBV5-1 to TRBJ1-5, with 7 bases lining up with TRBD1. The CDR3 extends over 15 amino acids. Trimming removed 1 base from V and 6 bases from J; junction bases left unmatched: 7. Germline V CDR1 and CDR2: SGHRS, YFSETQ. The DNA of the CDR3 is TGCGCCAGCAGCTTGACAGGGGAAGGGAGTCAGCCCCAGCATTTT. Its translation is CASSLTGEGSQPQHF.

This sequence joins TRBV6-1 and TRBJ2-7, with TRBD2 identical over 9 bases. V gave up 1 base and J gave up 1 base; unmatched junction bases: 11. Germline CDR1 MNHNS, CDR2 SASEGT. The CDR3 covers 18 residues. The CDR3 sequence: CASSEGPWGAGGSYEQYF. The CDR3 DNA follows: TGTGCCAGCAGTGAAGGACCCTGGGGAGCGGGAGGATCCTACGAGCAGTACTTC.

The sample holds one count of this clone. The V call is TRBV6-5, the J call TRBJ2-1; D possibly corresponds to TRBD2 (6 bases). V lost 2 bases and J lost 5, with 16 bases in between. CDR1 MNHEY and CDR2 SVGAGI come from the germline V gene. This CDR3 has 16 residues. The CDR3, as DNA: TGTGCCAGCAGTTACGTGCCGGGAGTTCCTAACAATGAGCAGTTCTTC. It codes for CASSYVPGVPNNEQFF.

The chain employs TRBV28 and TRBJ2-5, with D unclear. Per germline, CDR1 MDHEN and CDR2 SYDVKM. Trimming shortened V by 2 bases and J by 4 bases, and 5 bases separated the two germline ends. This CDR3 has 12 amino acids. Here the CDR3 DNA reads TGTGCCAGCAGTTTAGTCCGAGAGACCCAGTACTTC. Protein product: CASSLVRETQYF.

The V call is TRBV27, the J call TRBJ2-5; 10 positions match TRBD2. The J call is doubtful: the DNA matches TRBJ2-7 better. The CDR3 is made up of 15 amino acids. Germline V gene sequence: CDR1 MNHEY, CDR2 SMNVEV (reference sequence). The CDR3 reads CASSRSGRPTYEQYF. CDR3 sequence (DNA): TGTGCCAGCAGCCGTAGCGGGAGGCCAACCTACGAGCAGTACTTC.

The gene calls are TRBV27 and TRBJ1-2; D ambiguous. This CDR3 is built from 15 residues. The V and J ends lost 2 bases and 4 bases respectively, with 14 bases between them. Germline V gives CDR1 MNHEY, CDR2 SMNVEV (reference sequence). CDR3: CASSLQATLSYGYTF. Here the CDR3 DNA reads TGTGCCAGCAGTTTACAGGCCACCCTCTCCTATGGCTACACCTTC.

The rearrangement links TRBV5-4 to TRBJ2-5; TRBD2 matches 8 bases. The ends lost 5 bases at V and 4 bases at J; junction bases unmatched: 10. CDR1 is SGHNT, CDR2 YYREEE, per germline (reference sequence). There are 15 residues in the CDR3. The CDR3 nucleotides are TGTGCCAGCAGAGAGAAGCGGGAGCAGGGAGAGACCCAGTACTTC. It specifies CASREKREQGETQYF.

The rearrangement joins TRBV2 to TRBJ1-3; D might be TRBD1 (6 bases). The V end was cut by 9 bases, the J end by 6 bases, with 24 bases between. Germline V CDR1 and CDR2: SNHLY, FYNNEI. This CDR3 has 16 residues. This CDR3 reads CASTSGPQGGENTIYF. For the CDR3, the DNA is TGTGCCAGTACCTCCGGGCCTCAAGGGGGTGAAAACACCATATATTTT. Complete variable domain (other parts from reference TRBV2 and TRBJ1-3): EPEVTQTPSHQVTQMGQEVILRCVPISNHLYFYWYRQILGQKVEFLVSFYNNEISEKSEIFDDQFSVERPDGSNFTLKIRSTKLEDSAMYFCASTSGPQGGENTIYFGEGSWLTVV.

This chain's CDR3 is CAWSVRANTEAFF. In DNA form, the CDR3 reads TGTGCCTGGAGTGTACGAGCGAACACTGAAGCTTTCTTT. This rearrangement joins TRBV30 to TRBJ1-1; D gene unclear. The V and J ends lost 0 bases and 1 base respectively, with 6 bases between them. This CDR3 region has 13 residues. From germline, CDR1 is GTSNPN and CDR2 SVGIG (reference sequence).

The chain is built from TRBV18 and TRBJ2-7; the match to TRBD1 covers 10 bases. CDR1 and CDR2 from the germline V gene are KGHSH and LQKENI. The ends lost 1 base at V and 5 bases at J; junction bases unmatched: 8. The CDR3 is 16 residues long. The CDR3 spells CASSPQAGQGTNEQYF. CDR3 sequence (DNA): TGTGCCAGCTCACCACAGGCGGGACAGGGGACGAACGAGCAGTACTTC.

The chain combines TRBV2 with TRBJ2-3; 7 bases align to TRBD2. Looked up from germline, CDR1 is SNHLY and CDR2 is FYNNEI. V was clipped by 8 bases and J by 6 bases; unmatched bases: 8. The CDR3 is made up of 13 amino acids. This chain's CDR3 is CASGGTTADTQYF. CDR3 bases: TGTGCCAGCGGGGGGACTACGGCGGATACGCAGTATTTT.

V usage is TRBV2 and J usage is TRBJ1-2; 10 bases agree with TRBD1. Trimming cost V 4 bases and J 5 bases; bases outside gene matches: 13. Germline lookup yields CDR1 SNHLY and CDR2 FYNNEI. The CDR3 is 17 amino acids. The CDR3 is CASSAGTGEADAYGYTF. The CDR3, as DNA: TGTGCCAGCAGTGCCGGGACAGGGGAGGCTGATGCGTATGGCTACACCTTC.

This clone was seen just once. In nucleotides, the CDR3 is TGTGCCATCAGTGAAGGGGCTAGCGGGAGTTTGGAGACCCAGTACTTC. Translating gives CAISEGASGSLETQYF. The chain recombines TRBV10-3 with TRBJ2-5; 10 positions agree with TRBD2. V trimming: 3 bases; J trimming: 5 bases; junction bases outside the gene matches: 9. This CDR3 is built from 16 residues. CDR1 and CDR2 from the germline V gene are ENHRY and SYGVKD.

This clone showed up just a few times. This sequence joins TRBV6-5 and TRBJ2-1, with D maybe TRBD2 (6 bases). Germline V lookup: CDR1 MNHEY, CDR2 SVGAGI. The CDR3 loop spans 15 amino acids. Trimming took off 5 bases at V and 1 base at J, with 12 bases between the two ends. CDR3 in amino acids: CASSPPGLSYNEQFF. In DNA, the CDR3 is TGTGCCAGCAGTCCCCCGGGACTGTCCTACAATGAGCAGTTCTTC.

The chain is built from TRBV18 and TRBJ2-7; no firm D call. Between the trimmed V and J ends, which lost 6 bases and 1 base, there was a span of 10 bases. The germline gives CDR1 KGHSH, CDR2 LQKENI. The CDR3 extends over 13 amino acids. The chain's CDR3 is CASSPSRSYEQYF. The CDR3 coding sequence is TGTGCCAGCTCTCCAAGCCGGTCCTACGAGCAGTACTTC.

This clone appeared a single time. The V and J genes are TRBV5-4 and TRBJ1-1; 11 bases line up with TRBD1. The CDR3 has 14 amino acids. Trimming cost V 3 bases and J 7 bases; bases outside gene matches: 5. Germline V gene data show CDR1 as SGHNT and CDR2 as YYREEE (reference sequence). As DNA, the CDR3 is TGTGCCAGCAGCTCAAGGACAGGGGGCGTTGAAGCTTTCTTT. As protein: CASSSRTGGVEAFF. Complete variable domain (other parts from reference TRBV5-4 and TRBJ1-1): ETGVTQSPTHLIKTRGQQVTLRCSSQSGHNTVSWYQQALGQGPQFIFQYYREEENGRGNFPPRFSGLQFPNYSSELNVNALELDDSALYLCASSSRTGGVEAFFGQGTRLTVV.

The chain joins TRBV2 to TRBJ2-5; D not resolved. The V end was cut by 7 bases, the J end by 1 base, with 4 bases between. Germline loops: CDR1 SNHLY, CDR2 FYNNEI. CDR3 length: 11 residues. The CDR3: CASTIQETQYF. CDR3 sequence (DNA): TGTGCCAGCACTATCCAAGAGACCCAGTACTTC.

CDR3 sequence reads: CASSLRTGINEQFF. DNA of the CDR3: TGTGCCAGCAGCTTACGGACAGGGATCAATGAGCAGTTCTTC. The V gene is TRBV7-9, the J gene TRBJ2-1, with 8 nucleotides matching TRBD1. Looked up from germline, CDR1 is SEHNR and CDR2 is FQNEAQ (reference sequence). V trimming: 2 bases; J trimming: 6 bases; junction bases outside the gene matches: 3. The CDR3 length is 14 residues.

The chain's CDR3 is CASSSEALIYGYTF. The CDR3 nucleotides read TGTGCCAGCAGTTCCGAAGCCCTAATCTATGGCTACACCTTC. The J gene is TRBJ1-2, the V gene TRBV7-9; D gene uncertain. The CDR3 has 14 residues. CDR1 is SEHNR, CDR2 FQNEAQ, per germline (reference sequence). The ends were cut back, 6 bases at V and 4 bases at J, with 15 bases in the middle.

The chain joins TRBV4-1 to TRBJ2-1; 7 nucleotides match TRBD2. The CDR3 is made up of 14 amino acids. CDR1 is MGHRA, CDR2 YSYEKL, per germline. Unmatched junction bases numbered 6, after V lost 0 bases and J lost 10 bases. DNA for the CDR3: TGCGCCAGCAGCCAAGAAGGACTAGTCGCCGAGCAGTTCTTC. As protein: CASSQEGLVAEQFF.

CDR3 nucleotides: TGTGCCAGCAGCTTGGGCCCCTCGCTAGCGGAAAACCAAGAGACCCAGTACTTC. This translates into CASSLGPSLAENQETQYF. The chain is built from TRBV5-4 and TRBJ2-5, with TRBD2 identical over 7 bases. The CDR3 loop spans 18 amino acids. V lost 0 bases, J lost 0 bases, and 11 bases stayed unmatched. CDR1 and CDR2 from the germline V gene are SGHNT and YYREEE (reference sequence).

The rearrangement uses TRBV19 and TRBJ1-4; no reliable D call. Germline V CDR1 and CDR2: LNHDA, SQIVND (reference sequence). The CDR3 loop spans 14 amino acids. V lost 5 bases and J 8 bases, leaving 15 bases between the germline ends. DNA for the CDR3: TGTGCCAGTAGTCCCCTACAGTCCAAGGAAAAACTGTTTTTT. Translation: CASSPLQSKEKLFF. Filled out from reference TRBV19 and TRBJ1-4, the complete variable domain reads DGGITQSPKYLFRKEGQNVTLSCEQNLNHDAMYWYRQDPGQGLRLIYYSQIVNDFQKGDIAEGYSVSREKKESFPLTVTSAQKNPTAFYLCASSPLQSKEKLFFGSGTQLSVL.

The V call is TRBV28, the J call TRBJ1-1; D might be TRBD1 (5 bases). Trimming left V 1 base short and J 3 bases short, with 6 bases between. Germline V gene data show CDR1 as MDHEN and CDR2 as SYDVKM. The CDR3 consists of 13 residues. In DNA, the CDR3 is TGTGCCAGCAGTTTATCGGGGGACACTGAAGCTTTCTTT. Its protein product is CASSLSGDTEAFF.

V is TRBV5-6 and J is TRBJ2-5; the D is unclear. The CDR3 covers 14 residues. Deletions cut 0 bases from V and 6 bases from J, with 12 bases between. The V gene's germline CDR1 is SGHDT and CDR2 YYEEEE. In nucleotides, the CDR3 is TGTGCCAGCAGCTTGGATCGTTCCTATAAGACCCAGTACTTC. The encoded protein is CASSLDRSYKTQYF. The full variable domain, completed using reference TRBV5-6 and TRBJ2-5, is DAGVTQSPTHLIKTRGQQVTLRCSPKSGHDTVSWYQQALGQGPQFIFQYYEEEERQRGNFPDRFSGHQFPNYSSELNVNALLLGDSALYLCASSLDRSYKTQYFGPGTRLLVL.

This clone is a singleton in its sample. CDR3 nucleotide sequence: TGCGCCAGCAGCTTATTAGGGACCAGGGGAAACTATGGCTACACCTTC. Protein: CASSLLGTRGNYGYTF. V and J are TRBV5-1 and TRBJ1-2; perhaps TRBD1 as D (6 bases). The CDR3 is 16 amino acids. The ends were cut back, 2 bases at V and 2 bases at J, with 16 bases in the middle. From germline, CDR1 is SGHRS and CDR2 YFSETQ.

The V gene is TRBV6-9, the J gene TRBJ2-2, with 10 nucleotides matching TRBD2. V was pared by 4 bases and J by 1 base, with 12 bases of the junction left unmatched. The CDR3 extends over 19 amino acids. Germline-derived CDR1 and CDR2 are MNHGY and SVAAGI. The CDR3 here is CASSFSGRSLLRNTGELFF. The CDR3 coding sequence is TGTGCCAGCAGTTTTAGCGGGAGGTCCCTTTTACGGAACACCGGGGAGCTGTTTTTT.